The 24 T cell receptor beta chains in this list originate from one sample, sequenced in a study of post-analysis software for immune sequencing data. Whole-study findings and limits: Higher frequency in patients than in controls was seen for roughly five TRBV segments, with TRBV5-6, TRBV5-1 and TRBV20-1 among them.

The antigens for these receptors are not known. Unique molecular identifiers were built into the TCR beta cDNA libraries. TCRdb reprocessed the PCR reads with MiXCR, giving one entry per CDR3 protein. The sample holds roughly 650,000 distinct CDR3 sequences, approximately 59% seen once. The sequenced sample was blood. The receptors come from a girl aged 2 to 10 with multiple sclerosis.

This rearrangement joins TRBV4-3 to TRBJ2-5; TRBD2 matches at 10 bases. The CDR3 extends over 17 amino acids. V gave up 4 bases and J gave up 4 bases; unmatched junction bases: 12. Germline V gene data show CDR1 as LGHNA and CDR2 as YSLEER. CDR3 sequence (DNA): TGCGCCAGCAGCCCCCGGTACGAACTAGCGGGGATAGAGACCCAGTACTTC. This encodes CASSPRYELAGIETQYF.

The chain employs TRBV6-1 and TRBJ2-7; D is undetermined. The length of the CDR3 is 14 residues. V shed 5 bases and J shed 4 bases, with 15 bases lying between them. Per the germline V gene, CDR1 is MNHNS and CDR2 is SASEGT. The CDR3 is CASSQADPTYEQYF. CDR3 sequence (DNA): TGTGCCAGCAGTCAGGCGGATCCCACATACGAGCAGTACTTC.

J is TRBJ2-3 and V is TRBV7-9; D is unclear. CDR1 is SEHNR, CDR2 FQNEAQ, per germline (reference sequence). V dropped 2 bases and J dropped 10 bases, with 13 bases sitting between them. CDR3 length equals 13 residues. The CDR3 spells CASSLFERNSQYF. CDR3 in DNA: TGTGCCAGCAGCTTATTTGAAAGGAATTCGCAGTATTTT.

The J gene is TRBJ1-6, the V gene TRBV7-9; tentative D call: TRBD1 (5 bases). The V gene lost 5 bases and the J gene lost 3 bases, with 11 bases spanning the gap. Germline lookup yields CDR1 SEHNR and CDR2 FQNEAQ (reference sequence). The CDR3 is 15 residues long. The CDR3: CASSPRVDYNSPLHF. CDR3 nucleotides: TGTGCCAGCAGCCCCAGGGTTGACTATAATTCACCCCTCCACTTT.

This clonotype was recorded a few times. V usage is TRBV18 and J usage is TRBJ2-5; tentatively, D is TRBD1 (5 bases). The J call may be in error: the DNA end matches TRBJ2-7 better. CDR1 and CDR2 from the germline V gene are KGHSH and LQKENI. The CDR3 spans 13 residues. CDR3 sequence: CASSAQSGYEQYF. The CDR3 DNA follows: TGTGCCAGCTCAGCACAGTCAGGGTACGAGCAGTACTTC.

V gene TRBV4-2 combines with J gene TRBJ2-1, with D perhaps matching TRBD1 (6 bases). The germline V gene encodes CDR1 LGHNA and CDR2 YNFKEQ. Trimming stripped 4 bases from V and 3 bases from J, with 13 bases between. The CDR3 contains 15 residues. The CDR3 region is CASSRPGAGYNEQFF. Here the CDR3 DNA reads TGTGCCAGCAGCCGACCAGGGGCGGGCTACAATGAGCAGTTCTTC.

This sequence joins TRBV7-2 and TRBJ2-6; a possible D gene is TRBD1 (5 bases). From germline, CDR1 is SGHTA and CDR2 FQGNSA. CDR3 length equals 14 residues. V lost 1 base and J lost 11, with 12 bases in between. This CDR3 is CASSLGQPSDVLTF. CDR3 sequence (DNA): TGTGCCAGCAGCTTAGGACAGCCCAGCGACGTCCTGACTTTC.

This chain uses TRBV10-3 with TRBJ2-1; D possibly uses TRBD1 or TRBD2 (5 bases each). Germline V lookup: CDR1 ENHRY, CDR2 SYGVKD. The V gene lost 4 bases and the J gene lost 4 bases, with 8 bases spanning the gap. The CDR3 has 13 amino acids. As DNA, the CDR3 is TGTGCCATCAGTGGGGACGGTTACAATGAGCAGTTCTTC. Its protein is CAISGDGYNEQFF.

This chain uses TRBV20-1 with TRBJ2-4; D is uncertain. The J call is in doubt because the DNA end fits TRBJ2-7 better. Germline V lookup: CDR1 DFQATT, CDR2 SNEGSKA (reference sequence). The CDR3 totals 13 residues. CDR3 DNA: TGCAGTGCTAGAGGAGGTTTCCTCTACGAGCAGTACTTC. The encoded protein is CSARGGFLYEQYF.

The chain couples TRBV10-3 to TRBJ1-1, with D unclear. Trimming took off 6 bases at V and 3 bases at J, with 11 bases between the two ends. This CDR3 contains 13 residues. Per germline, CDR1 ENHRY and CDR2 SYGVKD. The CDR3 loop reads CAIRPYLDTEAFF. Here the CDR3 DNA reads TGTGCCATCAGGCCTTATCTTGACACTGAAGCTTTCTTT.

This clonotype was observed many times. The gene calls are TRBV29-1 and TRBJ2-1; TRBD1 matches at 8 bases. With V trimmed by 5 bases and J by 6 bases, 3 bases remained unmatched. Germline V gene lookup returns CDR1 SQVTM and CDR2 ANQGSEA. The CDR3 consists of 12 residues. The CDR3 reads CSVRQGSNEQFF. The CDR3, as DNA: TGCAGCGTTAGACAGGGGAGCAATGAGCAGTTCTTC.

The chain combines TRBV11-2 with TRBJ2-1, with D possibly TRBD1 on 6 matching bases. CDR3 size: 17 residues. Germline lookup yields CDR1 SGHAT and CDR2 FQNNGV. Trimming pared 2 bases from V and 2 bases from J, leaving 16 bases between. The CDR3 sequence is CASSLNRRDKPYNEQFF. In nucleotides, the CDR3 is TGTGCCAGCAGCTTAAACCGCCGGGACAAACCCTACAATGAGCAGTTCTTC.

This clonotype was seen only a few times. The V and J genes are TRBV7-2 and TRBJ2-1, with no clear D. This CDR3 spans 13 amino acids. From germline, CDR1 is SGHTA and CDR2 FQGNSA. V lost 2 bases and J 8 bases, leaving 10 bases between the germline ends. In DNA form, the CDR3 reads TGTGCCAGCAGCTTATGGGCTCATTATGAGCAGTTCTTC. Encoded protein: CASSLWAHYEQFF.

The V call is TRBV24-1, the J call TRBJ2-3, with 9 bases aligning to TRBD1. The germline CDR1 and CDR2 sequences are KGHDR and SFDVKD. The junction had 6 bases not matched to a gene; V was cut back by 5 bases and J by 4 bases. The CDR3 is made up of 15 amino acids. The CDR3 bases are TGTGCCACCAGTGCGCGGGACAGGGAGTCAGATACGCAGTATTTT. It specifies CATSARDRESDTQYF.

This clonotype was seen a few times. J is TRBJ2-1 and V is TRBV4-1; possible D gene TRBD2, 5 bases. This CDR3 is 16 amino acids long. Per germline, CDR1 MGHRA and CDR2 YSYEKL. Trimming cost V 1 base and J 4 bases, with 14 bases left between them. The CDR3 nucleotides read TGCGCCAGCAGCCAAGTGGACTTACTAGTTTACAATGAGCAGTTCTTC. Protein: CASSQVDLLVYNEQFF.

The rearrangement uses TRBV7-9 and TRBJ2-1; D not certain. Germline V lookup: CDR1 SEHNR, CDR2 FQNEAQ (reference sequence). The CDR3 extends over 9 amino acids. Trimming pared 5 bases from V and 13 bases from J, leaving 6 bases between. As DNA, the CDR3 is TGTGCCAGCAGCCCCTCCCAGTTCTTC. Translating it yields CASSPSQFF.

In this sample, this clonotype turned up a few times. The chain employs TRBV20-1 and TRBJ2-5; 10 bases map to TRBD1. CDR1 and CDR2 from the germline V gene are DFQATT and SNEGSKA (reference sequence). V dropped 2 bases and J dropped 4; count of bases not matched to a gene: 13. The CDR3 extends over 17 amino acids. The CDR3 DNA reads as TGCAGTGCTAGATTCCGGGACAGGGGAGCGGGACGAGAGACCCAGTACTTC. It translates to CSARFRDRGAGRETQYF.

The genes are TRBV27 and TRBJ2-1; TRBD1 is a possible D gene (6 bases). V shed 2 bases and J shed 4 bases, with 9 bases lying between them. There are 14 residues in the CDR3. The V gene's germline CDR1 is MNHEY and CDR2 SMNVEV (reference sequence). CDR3 coding DNA: TGTGCCAGCAGTTTAGGACAGCTTTACAATGAGCAGTTCTTC. This gives the protein CASSLGQLYNEQFF.

This clonotype was seen once. J is TRBJ2-7 and V is TRBV29-1; D gene ambiguous. The J call may be wrong; the DNA end is better matched by TRBJ2-5. The CDR3 spans 14 residues. Germline V gene lookup returns CDR1 SQVTM and CDR2 ANQGSEA. CDR3 sequence: CSVEVGSNGETQYF. CDR3 DNA: TGCAGCGTTGAGGTCGGGTCAAACGGGGAGACCCAGTACTTC.

This clonotype was observed a few times. This sequence joins TRBV4-1 and TRBJ2-7; D is ambiguous. There are 13 residues in the CDR3. CDR1 and CDR2 from the germline V gene are MGHRA and YSYEKL. V was pared by 1 base and J by 4 bases, with 8 bases between. The CDR3, as DNA: TGCGCCAGCAGCCAAGGATCCGGATACGAGCAGTACTTC. As protein: CASSQGSGYEQYF.

There are a few counts of this clonotype. V usage is TRBV6-5 and J usage is TRBJ2-1; no firm D call. With 6 bases removed from V and 9 bases from J, the gap between germline ends came to 18 bases. This CDR3 has 14 residues. Germline V gene data show CDR1 as MNHEY and CDR2 as SVGAGI. CDR3 sequence (DNA): TGTGCCAGCAGGAGGACCCGCAACGGTGGTGAGCAGTTCTTC. It specifies CASRRTRNGGEQFF.

V and J are TRBV29-1 and TRBJ2-4; tentatively, D is TRBD1 or TRBD2 (6 bases each). This CDR3 comprises 15 residues. The V end lost 4 bases, the J end lost 6 bases, and 19 bases lay between the germline ends. Germline V gene lookup returns CDR1 SQVTM and CDR2 ANQGSEA. CDR3 in amino acids: CSVGLQMGGPNIQYF. The DNA for the CDR3 is TGCAGCGTTGGTCTTCAGATGGGGGGCCCAAACATTCAGTACTTC.

V is TRBV21-1 and J is TRBJ2-4; TRBD1 is the table's D call and was not checked against the DNA. TRBV21-1 corresponds to a pseudogene. This CDR3 region has 15 residues. DNA of the CDR3: TGTGCCAGCAGCAAACTCGGACAGGGAGAAAACATTCAGTACTTC. Its protein product is CASSKLGQGENIQYF.

The chain joins TRBV18 to TRBJ2-1, with TRBD2 as a possible D gene (6 bases). CDR3 size: 16 residues. From germline, CDR1 is KGHSH and CDR2 LQKENI. Trimming pared 0 bases from V and 1 base from J, leaving 10 bases between. CDR3 nucleotides: TGTGCCAGCTCACCACCATACGGGAGTTCCTACAATGAGCAGTTCTTC. It translates to CASSPPYGSSYNEQFF.